The next 21 T cell receptor beta chains were all read from a single sample in a study of shared clonotypes between healthy human individuals. Libraries were prepared by immunoSEQ multiplex PCR; TCRdb keeps only in-frame clonotypes and omits some of them. The sample consists of over a million clones, about 70% of them appearing once. The sequenced material came from memory CD4+ T cells sorted from blood. The subset is: CD45RA-negative fraction. The receptors shown here come from a man younger than 35 in good health.

The table lists this clone with a few counts. V is TRBV30 and J is TRBJ1-1; D possibly corresponds to TRBD1 (6 bases). The CDR3 has 13 amino acids. The V end was cut by 2 bases, the J end by 11 bases, with 18 bases between. Germline lookup yields CDR1 GTSNPN and CDR2 SVGIG (reference sequence). CDR3 nucleotides: TGTGCCTGGAGTTTATCCGGGGGCGCGGGGGCTTTCTTT. Translating it yields CAWSLSGGAGAFF.

This clone has a handful of counts. This chain connects TRBV7-9 to TRBJ2-1; 12 bases fit TRBD2. V lost 11 bases to trimming and J lost 4 bases; unmatched junction nucleotides: 6. The CDR3 sequence is 14 residues long. Germline values: CDR1 SEHNR, CDR2 FQNEAQ (reference sequence). The CDR3 DNA reads TGTGCCCTAGGGACTAGCGGGCCATACAATGAGCAGTTCTTC. The encoded protein is CALGTSGPYNEQFF.

This sequence joins TRBV5-1 and TRBJ1-2; D might be TRBD1 (5 bases). V lost 9 bases, J lost 4 bases, and 16 bases lay in between. CDR1 SGHRS and CDR2 YFSETQ come from the germline V gene. The CDR3 is 13 amino acids. The CDR3 protein is CATGDPRRYGYTF. Here the CDR3 DNA reads TGCGCCACGGGGGACCCGAGGCGCTATGGCTACACCTTC.

J is TRBJ2-7 and V is TRBV20-1; D gene uncertain. The length of the CDR3 is 11 residues. Trimming cost V 6 bases and J 4 bases, with 10 bases left between them. Germline V gene sequence: CDR1 DFQATT, CDR2 SNEGSKA (reference sequence). CDR3 sequence (DNA): TGCAGTGCCATGACGGATTACGAGCAGTACTTC. The encoded protein is CSAMTDYEQYF.

The chain couples TRBV6-1 to TRBJ1-6, with TRBD1 matching 7 bases. CDR3 size: 16 residues. Germline CDR1 is MNHNS and CDR2 is SASEGT. J gave up 0 bases and V 6 bases, and 5 bases lay outside the gene matches. As DNA, the CDR3 is TGTGCCAGCAGGGAACAGGGGAACTCCTATAATTCACCCCTCCACTTT. It encodes CASREQGNSYNSPLHF.

The chain joins TRBV5-1 to TRBJ2-3; D call uncertain. The CDR3 loop spans 15 amino acids. The V and J ends lost 1 base and 0 bases respectively, with 9 bases between them. Per germline, CDR1 SGHRS and CDR2 YFSETQ. The CDR3 region has the DNA TGCGCCAGCAGCTTGCCTAACCCTAGCACAGATACGCAGTATTTT. Translation gives CASSLPNPSTDTQYF.

This clone was recorded a few times. The CDR3 nucleotides are TGTGCCAGCAGCCCCCTCCCGGGAGTCAACACTGAAGCTTTCTTT. Its translation: CASSPLPGVNTEAFF. The chain carries TRBV9 and TRBJ1-1; D gene unclear. The V gene lost 4 bases and the J gene lost 2 bases, with 15 bases spanning the gap. Per germline, CDR1 SGDLS and CDR2 YYNGEE. The length of the CDR3 is 15 residues.

Concerning this clone: A far larger clone is just one base off, so this is likely a read error. The rearrangement links TRBV28 to TRBJ1-1; D perhaps matches TRBD1 (6 bases). With 4 bases removed from V and 1 base from J, the gap between germline ends came to 16 bases. Germline CDR1 and CDR2: MDHEN and SYDVKM. This CDR3 spans 16 amino acids. The CDR3 here is CASSSLRQGWNTEAFF. In DNA, the CDR3 is TGTGCCAGCAGTTCACTCCGGCAGGGGTGGAACACTGAAGCTTTCTTT.

V usage is TRBV19 and J usage is TRBJ1-2; D is undetermined. The germline V and J ends were trimmed by 5 bases and 6 bases, with 7 bases remaining between them. Germline V gives CDR1 LNHDA, CDR2 SQIVND (reference sequence). The CDR3 is 11 residues long. The CDR3 DNA is TGTGCCAGTAGTTTACGAGATGGCTACACCTTC. It codes for CASSLRDGYTF.

V is TRBV30 and J is TRBJ1-4; the match to TRBD1 covers 10 bases. This CDR3 comprises 14 residues. The germline V gene encodes CDR1 GTSNPN and CDR2 SVGIG (reference sequence). Unmatched junction bases numbered 9, after V lost 7 bases and J lost 7 bases. The CDR3 protein is CASSRQGAGEKLFF. As DNA, the CDR3 is TGTGCCTCATCTCGACAGGGGGCGGGTGAAAAACTGTTTTTT.

The rearrangement links TRBV4-2 to TRBJ1-1; D not resolved. Per the germline V gene, CDR1 is LGHNA and CDR2 is YNFKEQ. With 1 base removed from V and 1 base from J, the gap between germline ends came to 16 bases. The CDR3 has 17 residues. CDR3 region: CASSQVTPSTWNTEAFF. The DNA of the CDR3 is TGTGCCAGCAGCCAAGTTACCCCTTCAACATGGAACACTGAAGCTTTCTTT.

The chain links TRBV2 to TRBJ2-2; 7 positions agree with TRBD2. Looked up from germline, CDR1 is SNHLY and CDR2 is FYNNEI. The trim removed 11 bases at V and 2 bases at J, leaving 8 bases unmatched. The CDR3 consists of 14 residues. The CDR3 region has the DNA TGTGCCGGAGGGAGGGGCTCTAACACCGGGGAGCTGTTTTTT. Its protein product is CAGGRGSNTGELFF.

This chain connects TRBV7-2 to TRBJ2-7; the D gene could be TRBD1 or TRBD2 (7 bases each). V lost 10 bases to trimming and J lost 7 bases, with 20 bases between them. This CDR3 comprises 13 residues. Germline V gene data show CDR1 as SGHTA and CDR2 as FQGNSA. The CDR3 DNA reads TGTGCCACCCAGGGGGGGGCTGCGGGGGAGCAGTACTTC. Translated, it gives CATQGGAAGEQYF.

The gene calls are TRBV7-8 and TRBJ2-5; 14 bases align to TRBD2. V dropped 6 bases and J dropped 3; count of bases not matched to a gene: 12. CDR1 and CDR2 (germline): SGHVS, FQNEAQ. The CDR3 contains 18 residues. For the CDR3, the DNA is TGTGCCAGCAGAACCGATTGGGGACTAGCGGGGGTTAAAGAGACCCAGTACTTC. It yields the protein CASRTDWGLAGVKETQYF.

The chain is built from TRBV5-4 and TRBJ2-2, with 9 bases lining up with TRBD2. V dropped 0 bases and J dropped 5; count of bases not matched to a gene: 5. Looked up from germline, CDR1 is SGHNT and CDR2 is YYREEE (reference sequence). The CDR3 is made up of 16 amino acids. Here the CDR3 DNA reads TGTGCCAGCAGCTTGGCCCTAGCGGGAACAACCGGGGAGCTGTTTTTT. As protein: CASSLALAGTTGELFF.

The chain has TRBV2 and TRBJ1-2; possibly TRBD1 for D (5 bases). V was pared by 4 bases and J by 5 bases, with 14 bases between. CDR1 is SNHLY and CDR2 is FYNNEI in the germline V gene. CDR3 length: 14 amino acids. The DNA of the CDR3 is TGTGCCAGCAGTGTCGACAGCATTTCTTATGGCTACACCTTC. It encodes CASSVDSISYGYTF.

This rearrangement joins TRBV6-5 to TRBJ1-5; D not resolved. The CDR3 is made up of 13 amino acids. Trimming removed 5 bases from V and 6 bases from J, with 11 bases in between. Germline V lookup: CDR1 MNHEY, CDR2 SVGAGI. The CDR3 DNA follows: TGTGCCAGCAGTCCGCCCCTGGGTCAGCCCCAGCATTTT. Its protein product is CASSPPLGQPQHF.

The chain employs TRBV2 and TRBJ1-4; TRBD1 agrees at 9 bases. This CDR3 is 16 amino acids long. Trimming cost V 8 bases and J 4 bases; bases outside gene matches: 11. Germline lookup yields CDR1 SNHLY and CDR2 FYNNEI. CDR3 nucleotides: TGTGCCAGCGCCCTTTTAAGGACAGGGGATAATGAAAAACTGTTTTTT. It is translated as CASALLRTGDNEKLFF.

The chain couples TRBV10-3 to TRBJ1-6; 9 nucleotides line up with TRBD1. This CDR3 comprises 14 residues. V dropped 6 bases and J dropped 10; count of bases not matched to a gene: 7. Per the germline V gene, CDR1 is ENHRY and CDR2 is SYGVKD. The CDR3 sequence: CAIRPTGGESPLHF. CDR3 DNA sequence: TGTGCCATCAGGCCGACAGGGGGGGAATCACCCCTCCACTTT.

The chain joins TRBV5-1 to TRBJ2-3, with TRBD2 identical over 7 bases. This CDR3 has 16 amino acids. After removal of 0 bases from V and 3 bases from J, the junction contained 7 bases not matched to a gene. Per germline, CDR1 SGHRS and CDR2 YFSETQ. Written as DNA, the CDR3 is TGCGCCAGCAGCTTGGCCAGCGGGGCGGTTACAGATACGCAGTATTTT. Encoded protein: CASSLASGAVTDTQYF.

V gene TRBV5-1 combines with J gene TRBJ2-6; 14 bases match TRBD2. Unmatched junction bases numbered 2, after V lost 4 bases and J lost 2 bases. From germline, CDR1 is SGHRS and CDR2 YFSETQ. CDR3 length equals 17 residues. Here the CDR3 reads CASSRGLAGAGANVLTF. CDR3 sequence (DNA): TGCGCCAGCAGCAGGGGACTAGCGGGAGCTGGGGCCAACGTCCTGACTTTC. Looking up the rest from reference TRBV5-1 and TRBJ2-6 gives the full variable domain: KAGVTQTPRYLIKTRGQQVTLSCSPISGHRSVSWYQQTPGQGLQFLFEYFSETQRNKGNFPGRFSGRQFSNSRSEMNVSTLELGDSALYLCASSRGLAGAGANVLTFGAGSRLTVL.